The clone carrying this T cell receptor (beta chain) qualifies as medium-sized. No antigen is known for it. TCRdb ran MiXCR on the 5' RACE reads and lists one entry per CDR3 protein. The sample has a few thousand distinct CDR3 sequences; under 9% are singletons. This specimen belongs to a study of spatial heterogeneity in lung cancer. Background on the study: Matched bulk RNA-seq gave a T cell module score that correlated strongly with tumor-region TCR transcript counts. Findings and caveats of the study: Within tumors, counts of expanded alpha and beta TCRs tracked tumor mutation counts. As ubiquitous and regional nonsynonymous mutations varied, counts of ubiquitous and regional expanded TCRs tracked them, respectively.

V lost 1 base and J lost 2; bases outside the gene matches: 6. The CDR3 has 16 amino acids. Germline V lookup: CDR1 SEHNR, CDR2 FQNEAQ (reference sequence). Time point specified: sample taken at primary tumor resection. This chain uses TRBV7-9 with TRBJ2-7; 9 positions match TRBD2. The TCR originated in a female donor with early-stage non-small cell lung cancer. The sequences come from lung tumor tissue, collected at surgery. The CDR3 DNA reads TGTGCCAGCAGCTTAGACACTCGCGGGAGGGCCTACGAGCAGTACTTC. Protein sequence: CASSLDTRGRAYEQYF.